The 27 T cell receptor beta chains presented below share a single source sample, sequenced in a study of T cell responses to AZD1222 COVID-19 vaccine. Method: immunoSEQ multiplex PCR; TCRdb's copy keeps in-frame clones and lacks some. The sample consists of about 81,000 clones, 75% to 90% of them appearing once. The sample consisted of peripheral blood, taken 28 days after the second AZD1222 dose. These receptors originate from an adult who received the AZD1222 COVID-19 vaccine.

CDR3 bases: TGCGCCAGCAGCCTAACCACCCAGCTCTCTGGAAACACCATATATTTT. Its translation is CASSLTTQLSGNTIYF. The J gene is TRBJ1-3, the V gene TRBV4-1; D gene unclear. CDR3 size: 16 residues. V gave up 4 bases and J gave up 0 bases, with 13 bases separating them. Germline assignment: CDR1 MGHRA and CDR2 YSYEKL.

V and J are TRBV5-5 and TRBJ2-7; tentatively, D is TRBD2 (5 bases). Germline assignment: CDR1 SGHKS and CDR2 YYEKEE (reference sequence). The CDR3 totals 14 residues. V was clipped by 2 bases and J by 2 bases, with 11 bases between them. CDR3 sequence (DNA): TGTGCCAGCAGCTTTCGGGATGGACCCTACGAGCAGTACTTC. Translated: CASSFRDGPYEQYF.

The CDR3 DNA reads TGTGCCAGCAGCCCGCCGGGACTAGCGGGGTGGGAGCAGTTCTTC. It is translated as CASSPPGLAGWEQFF. The rearrangement links TRBV5-4 to TRBJ2-1; 13 nucleotides line up with TRBD2. V shed 4 bases, J shed 10 bases, and the junction held 8 bases outside the gene matches. This CDR3 is 15 amino acids long. Germline lookup yields CDR1 SGHNT and CDR2 YYREEE (reference sequence).

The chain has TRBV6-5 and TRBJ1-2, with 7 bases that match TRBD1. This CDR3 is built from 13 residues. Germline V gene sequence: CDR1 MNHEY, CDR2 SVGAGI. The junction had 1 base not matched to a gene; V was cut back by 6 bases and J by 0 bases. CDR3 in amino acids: CASRQGANYGYTF. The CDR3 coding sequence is TGTGCCAGCAGGCAGGGGGCTAACTATGGCTACACCTTC.

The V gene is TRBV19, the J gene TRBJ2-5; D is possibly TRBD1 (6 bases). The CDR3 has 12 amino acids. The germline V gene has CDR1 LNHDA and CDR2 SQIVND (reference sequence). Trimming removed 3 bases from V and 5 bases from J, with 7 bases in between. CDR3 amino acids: CASSMDSETQYF. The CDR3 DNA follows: TGTGCCAGTAGTATGGACAGCGAGACCCAGTACTTC.

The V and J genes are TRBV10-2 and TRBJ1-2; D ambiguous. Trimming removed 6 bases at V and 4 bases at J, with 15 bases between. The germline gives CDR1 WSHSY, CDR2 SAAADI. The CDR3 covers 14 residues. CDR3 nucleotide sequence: TGCGCCAGCAGCCCCGGAGCTTCTATCTATGGCTACACCTTC. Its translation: CASSPGASIYGYTF.

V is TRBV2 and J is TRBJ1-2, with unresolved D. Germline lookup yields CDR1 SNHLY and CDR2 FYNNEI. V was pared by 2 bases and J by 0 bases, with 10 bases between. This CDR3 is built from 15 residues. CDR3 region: CASSERADANYGYTF. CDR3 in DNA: TGTGCCAGCAGTGAAAGGGCGGACGCTAACTATGGCTACACCTTC.

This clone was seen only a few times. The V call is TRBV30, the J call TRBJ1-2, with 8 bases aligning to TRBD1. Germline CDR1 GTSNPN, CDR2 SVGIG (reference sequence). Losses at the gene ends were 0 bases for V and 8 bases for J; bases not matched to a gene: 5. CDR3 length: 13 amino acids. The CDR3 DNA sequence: TGTGCCTGGAGTGTGACAGGGGATGGCGGCTACACCTTC. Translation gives CAWSVTGDGGYTF.

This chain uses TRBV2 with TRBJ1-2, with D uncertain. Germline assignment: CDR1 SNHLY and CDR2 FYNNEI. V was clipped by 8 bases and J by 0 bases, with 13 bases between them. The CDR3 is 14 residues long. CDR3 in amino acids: CASSPGQANYGYTF. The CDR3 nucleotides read TGTGCCAGCTCTCCGGGTCAAGCTAACTATGGCTACACCTTC.

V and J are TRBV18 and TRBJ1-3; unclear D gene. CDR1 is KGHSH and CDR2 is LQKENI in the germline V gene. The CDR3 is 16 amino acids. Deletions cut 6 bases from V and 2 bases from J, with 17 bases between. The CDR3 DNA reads TGTGCCAGCTCCCGAAATCACGCAGGCCCTGGAAACACCATATATTTT. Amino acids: CASSRNHAGPGNTIYF.

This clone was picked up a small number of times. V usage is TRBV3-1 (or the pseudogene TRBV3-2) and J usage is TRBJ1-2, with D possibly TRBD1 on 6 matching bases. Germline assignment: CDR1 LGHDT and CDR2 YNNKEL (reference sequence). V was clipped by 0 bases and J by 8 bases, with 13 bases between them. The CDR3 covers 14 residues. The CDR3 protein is CASSQDSQGRGYTF. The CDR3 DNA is TGTGCCAGCAGCCAAGATTCGCAGGGGCGCGGCTACACCTTC.

Written as DNA, the CDR3 is TGTGCCAGCAGCTTAGCGGGAGTCCACGAGCAGTACTTC. Protein sequence: CASSLAGVHEQYF. The gene calls are TRBV7-2 and TRBJ2-7, with D perhaps matching TRBD2 (5 bases). This CDR3 is 13 amino acids long. Germline CDR1 reads SGHTA; CDR2 reads FQGNSA. With 0 bases removed from V and 5 bases from J, the gap between germline ends came to 8 bases.

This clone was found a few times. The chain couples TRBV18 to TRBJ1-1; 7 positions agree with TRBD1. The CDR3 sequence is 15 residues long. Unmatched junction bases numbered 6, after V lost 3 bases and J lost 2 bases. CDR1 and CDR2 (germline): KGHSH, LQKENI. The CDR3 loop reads CASSPSGGGNTEAFF. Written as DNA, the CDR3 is TGTGCCAGCTCACCGTCAGGAGGGGGCAACACTGAAGCTTTCTTT.

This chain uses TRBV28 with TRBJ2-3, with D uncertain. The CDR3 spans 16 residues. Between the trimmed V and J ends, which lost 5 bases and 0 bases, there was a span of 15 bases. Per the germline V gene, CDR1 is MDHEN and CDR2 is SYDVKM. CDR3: CASSHTSGRSTDTQYF. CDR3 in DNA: TGTGCCAGCAGTCACACGTCGGGCAGAAGCACAGATACGCAGTATTTT.

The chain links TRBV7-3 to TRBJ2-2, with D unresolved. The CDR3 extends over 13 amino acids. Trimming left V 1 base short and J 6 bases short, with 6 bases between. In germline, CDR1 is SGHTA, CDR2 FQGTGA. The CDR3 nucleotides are TGTGCCAGCAGCTTAAGGTGGTCCGGGGAGCTGTTTTTT. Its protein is CASSLRWSGELFF.

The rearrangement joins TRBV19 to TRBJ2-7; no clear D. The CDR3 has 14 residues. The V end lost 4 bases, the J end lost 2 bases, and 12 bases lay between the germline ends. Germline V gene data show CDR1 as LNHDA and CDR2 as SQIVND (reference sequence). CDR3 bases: TGTGCCAGTAGTACCCGACGTGCCACCTACGAGCAGTACTTC. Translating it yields CASSTRRATYEQYF.

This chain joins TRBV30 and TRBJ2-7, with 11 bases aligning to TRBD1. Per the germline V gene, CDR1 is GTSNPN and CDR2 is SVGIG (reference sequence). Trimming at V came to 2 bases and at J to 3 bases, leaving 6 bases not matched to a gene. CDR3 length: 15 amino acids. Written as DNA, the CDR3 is TGTGCCTGGAGTTCCCGGGACAGGGGGGTCTACGAGCAGTACTTC. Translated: CAWSSRDRGVYEQYF. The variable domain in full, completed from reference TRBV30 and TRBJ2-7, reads SQTIHQWPATLVQPVGSPLSLECTVEGTSNPNLYWYRQAAGRGLQLLFYSVGIGQISSEVPQNLSASRPQDRQFILSSKKLLLSDSGFYLCAWSSRDRGVYEQYFGPGTRLTVT.

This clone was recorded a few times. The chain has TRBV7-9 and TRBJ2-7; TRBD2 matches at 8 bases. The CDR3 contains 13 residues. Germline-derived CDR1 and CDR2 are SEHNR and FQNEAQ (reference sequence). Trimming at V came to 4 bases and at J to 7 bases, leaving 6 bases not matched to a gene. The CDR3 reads CASSSGAGGEQYF. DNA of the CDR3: TGTGCCAGCAGCTCAGGGGCGGGGGGAGAGCAGTACTTC.

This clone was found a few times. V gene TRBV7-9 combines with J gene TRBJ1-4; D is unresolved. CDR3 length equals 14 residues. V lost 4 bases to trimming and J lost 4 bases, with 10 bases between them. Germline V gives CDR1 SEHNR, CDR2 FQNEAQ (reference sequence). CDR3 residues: CASSSEGRNEKLFF. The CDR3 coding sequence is TGTGCCAGCAGCTCCGAGGGCCGTAATGAAAAACTGTTTTTT.

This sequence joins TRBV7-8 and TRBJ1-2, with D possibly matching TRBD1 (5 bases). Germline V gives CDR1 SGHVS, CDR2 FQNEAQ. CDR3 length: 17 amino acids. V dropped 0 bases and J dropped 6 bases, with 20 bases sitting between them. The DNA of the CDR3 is TGTGCCAGCAGCTTAGCAGCTACGGGGACGTCGGGGGATGGCTACACCTTC. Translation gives CASSLAATGTSGDGYTF.

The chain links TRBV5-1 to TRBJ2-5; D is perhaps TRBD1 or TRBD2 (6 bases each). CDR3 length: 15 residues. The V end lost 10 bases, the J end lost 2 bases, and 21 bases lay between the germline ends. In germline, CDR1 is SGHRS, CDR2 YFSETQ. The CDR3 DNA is TGCGCCTGCCGCGAGAGGGGGGAGCAACAAGAGACCCAGTACTTC. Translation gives CACRERGEQQETQYF.

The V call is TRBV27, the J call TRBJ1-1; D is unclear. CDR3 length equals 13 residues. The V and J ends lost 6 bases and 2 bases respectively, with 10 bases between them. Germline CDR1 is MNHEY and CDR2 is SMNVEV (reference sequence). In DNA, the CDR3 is TGTGCCAGCAGCCAGAAGGTAAACACTGAAGCTTTCTTT. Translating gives CASSQKVNTEAFF.

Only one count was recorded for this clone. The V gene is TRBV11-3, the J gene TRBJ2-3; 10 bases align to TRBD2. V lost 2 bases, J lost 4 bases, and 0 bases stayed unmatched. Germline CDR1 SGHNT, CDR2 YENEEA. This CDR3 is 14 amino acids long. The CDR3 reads CASSLLAGADTQYF. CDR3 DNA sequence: TGTGCCAGCAGCTTACTAGCGGGAGCAGATACGCAGTATTTT.

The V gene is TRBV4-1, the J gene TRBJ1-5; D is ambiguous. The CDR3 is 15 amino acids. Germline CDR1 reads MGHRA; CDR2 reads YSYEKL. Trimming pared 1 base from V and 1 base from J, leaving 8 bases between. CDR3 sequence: CASSQGELSNQPQHF. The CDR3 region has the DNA TGCGCCAGCAGCCAAGGGGAGTTAAGCAATCAGCCCCAGCATTTT.

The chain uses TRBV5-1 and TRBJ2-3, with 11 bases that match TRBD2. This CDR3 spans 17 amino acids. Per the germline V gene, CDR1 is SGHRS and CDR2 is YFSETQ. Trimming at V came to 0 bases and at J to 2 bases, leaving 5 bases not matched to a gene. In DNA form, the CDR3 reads TGCGCCAGCAGCTTGGATGTAGCGGGGGGGTACACAGATACGCAGTATTTT. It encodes CASSLDVAGGYTDTQYF.

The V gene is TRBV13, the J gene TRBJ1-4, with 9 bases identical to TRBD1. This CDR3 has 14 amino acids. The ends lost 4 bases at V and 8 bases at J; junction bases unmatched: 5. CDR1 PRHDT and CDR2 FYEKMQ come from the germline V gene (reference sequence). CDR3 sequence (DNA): TGTGCCAGCAGCTCCCGGGGACAGGGCGAAAAACTGTTTTTT. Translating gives CASSSRGQGEKLFF.

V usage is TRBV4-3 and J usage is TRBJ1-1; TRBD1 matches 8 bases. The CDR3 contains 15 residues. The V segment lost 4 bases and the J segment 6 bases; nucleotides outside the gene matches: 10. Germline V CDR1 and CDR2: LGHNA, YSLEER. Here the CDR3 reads CASSRRRQGAAEAFF. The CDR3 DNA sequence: TGCGCCAGCAGCCGCAGGAGGCAGGGGGCGGCTGAAGCTTTCTTT.